This T cell receptor (beta chain) is from a study of cytomegalovirus exposure and HLA in healthy donors. With 6 bases removed from V and 5 bases from J, the gap between germline ends came to 7 bases. The germline V gene has CDR1 SQVTM and CDR2 ANQGSEA. The CDR3 is made up of 10 amino acids. About this clone itself: Its antigen is unidentified.

Notes on the study in general: A missense variant in DCLRE1C was later tied to TCR beta V- and J-gene trimming.

13 Jbeta primers and 60 Vbeta primers were used for the PCR. Using immunoSEQ multiplex PCR, the repertoire was profiled, and TCRdb retains in-frame clones only, with some absent. The sample lists roughly 90,000 clones, 70% to 85% occurring once. This TCR was recovered from a man aged 25 to 45 in good health and CMV-seropositive. Material: PBMCs. The chain carries TRBV29-1 and TRBJ1-1; the D is unclear. The CDR3 nucleotides are TGCAGCGTGCCCCAGACTGAAGCTTTCTTT. Protein: CSVPQTEAFF.